The 6 T cell receptor beta chains given below trace back to one sample, sequenced in a study of T cell changes during pregnancy in multiple sclerosis (dated by TCRdb to between 2018 and 2021). Library method: the immunoSEQ multiplex PCR assay. Sourced from immuneACCESS, this table was stored by TCRdb with only in-frame sequences that have V and J called. A share of the clones is absent; for the studies checked, an unresolved V gene accounts for under half, and the remainder has no known explanation. Counted in this sample were 100,000 or so clones; roughly nine tenths of them appeared once. The ten largest clonotypes hold roughly 3.5% of the sample. The starting material was peripheral blood, obtained after pregnancy. These receptor sequences come from a female donor with multiple sclerosis, enrolled in a pregnancy study.

This clone appeared a single time. The chain employs TRBV6-5 and TRBJ2-7; TRBD2 agrees at 11 bases. The CDR3 is made up of 14 amino acids. CDR1 and CDR2 from the germline V gene are MNHEY and SVGAGI. The trim removed 10 bases at V and 4 bases at J, leaving 9 bases unmatched. CDR3 sequence (DNA): TGTGCCACCCTCGGGACTAGCGGCCGTTACGAGCAGTACTTC. Its protein is CATLGTSGRYEQYF.

The chain uses TRBV7-2 and TRBJ1-1; unclear D gene. CDR1 is SGHTA and CDR2 is FQGNSA in the germline V gene. This CDR3 region has 16 residues. Trimming cost V 5 bases and J 4 bases, with 20 bases left between them. The CDR3 nucleotides read TGTGCCAGCAGCGATAAGACGAACTGGGCAGGCACTGAAGCTTTCTTT. Its protein is CASSDKTNWAGTEAFF.

This chain connects TRBV27 to TRBJ1-2; 7 bases line up with TRBD1. The germline V gene has CDR1 MNHEY and CDR2 SMNVEV (reference sequence). This CDR3 spans 13 amino acids. The V gene end was trimmed by 7 bases and the J gene end by 3 bases; junction bases not matched to a gene: 5. The CDR3 DNA reads TGTGCCAGCATGAGAGGGGGCGACTATGGCTACACCTTC. This codes for CASMRGGDYGYTF.

V and J are TRBV13 and TRBJ1-1; D uncertain. The V end lost 2 bases, the J end lost 3 bases, and 19 bases lay between the germline ends. The length of the CDR3 is 17 residues. The germline V gene encodes CDR1 PRHDT and CDR2 FYEKMQ (reference sequence). CDR3 in amino acids: CASSLKAGVGRYTEAFF. In DNA, the CDR3 is TGTGCCAGCAGCTTAAAAGCCGGGGTGGGTAGATACACTGAAGCTTTCTTT.

The rearrangement joins TRBV27 to TRBJ2-7, with D maybe TRBD1 (6 bases). With 2 bases removed from V and 5 bases from J, the gap between germline ends came to 13 bases. CDR3 length equals 14 residues. CDR1 is MNHEY, CDR2 SMNVEV, per germline (reference sequence). The CDR3 reads CASSLPGALHEQYF. CDR3 bases: TGTGCCAGCAGTTTACCAGGGGCCCTACACGAGCAGTACTTC.

The V gene is TRBV10-3, the J gene TRBJ2-7; 7 nucleotides line up with TRBD1. With V trimmed by 3 bases and J by 4 bases, 0 bases remained unmatched. This CDR3 region has 12 residues. The germline V gene encodes CDR1 ENHRY and CDR2 SYGVKD. CDR3: CAISEQGYEQYF. The CDR3 region has the DNA TGTGCCATCAGTGAACAGGGGTACGAGCAGTACTTC.